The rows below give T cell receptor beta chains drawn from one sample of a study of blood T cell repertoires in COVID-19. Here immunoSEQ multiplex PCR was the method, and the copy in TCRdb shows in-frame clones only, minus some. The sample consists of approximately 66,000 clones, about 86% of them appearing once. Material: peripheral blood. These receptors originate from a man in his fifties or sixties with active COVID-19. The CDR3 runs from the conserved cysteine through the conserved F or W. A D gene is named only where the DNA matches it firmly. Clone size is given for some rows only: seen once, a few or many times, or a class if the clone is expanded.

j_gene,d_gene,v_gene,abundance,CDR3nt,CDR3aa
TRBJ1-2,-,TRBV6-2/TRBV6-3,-,TGTGCCAGCAGTCGCGACAAACCCAACTATGGCTACACCTTC,CASSRDKPNYGYTF
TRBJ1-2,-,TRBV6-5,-,TGTGCCAGCAGCCCCGGCCCGAGGGTATATGGCTACACCTTC,CASSPGPRVYGYTF
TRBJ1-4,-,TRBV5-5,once,TGTGCCAGCAGCTGGACAAATGAAAAACTGTTTTTT,CASSWTNEKLFF
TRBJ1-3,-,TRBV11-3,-,TGTGCCAGCCCAAAACTTCGGGGCTCTGGAAACACCATATATTTT,CASPKLRGSGNTIYF
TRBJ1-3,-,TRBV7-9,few,TGTGCCAGCAGCCCTCCGGGAAACACCATATATTTT,CASSPPGNTIYF
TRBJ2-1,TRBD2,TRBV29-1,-,TGCAGCGGATTACCGGGACTAGCGGGAGGATCCCCCCGCAATGAGCAGTTCTTC,CSGLPGLAGGSPRNEQFF
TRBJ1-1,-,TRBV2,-,TGTGCCAGCAGCCCCGGGGGTTGGAACACTGAAGCTTTCTTT,CASSPGGWNTEAFF
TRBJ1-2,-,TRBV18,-,TGTGCCAGCTCACGGCAGACATATGGCTACACCTTC,CASSRQTYGYTF
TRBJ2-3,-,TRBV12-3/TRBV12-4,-,TGTGCCAGCAGACTAGTCCCCTATACGCAGTATTTT,CASRLVPYTQYF
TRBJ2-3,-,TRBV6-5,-,TGTGCCAGCAGATGGGGGGCGGGGGCAGATACGCAGTATTTT,CASRWGAGADTQYF
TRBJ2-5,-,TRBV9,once,TGTGCCAGCAGCGTATCAATAGGAGGCGAGACCCAGTACTTC,CASSVSIGGETQYF
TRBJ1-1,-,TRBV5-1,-,TGCGCCAGCAGCTCCCAACCAGAGGCCACTGAAGCTTTCTTT,CASSSQPEATEAFF
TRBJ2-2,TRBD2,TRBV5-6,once,TGTGCCAGCAGCCTGTCGGGACTAGGAAACACCGGGGAGCTGTTTTTT,CASSLSGLGNTGELFF
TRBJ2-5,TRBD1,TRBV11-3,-,TGTGCCAGCAGCTTAGGCATTGCGGACAGGGACCAAGAGACCCAGTACTTC,CASSLGIADRDQETQYF
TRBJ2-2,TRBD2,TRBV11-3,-,TGTGCCAGCAGCGAGCGGGGGGCGAACACCGGGGAGCTGTTTTTT,CASSERGANTGELFF
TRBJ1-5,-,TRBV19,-,TGTGCCAGTAGAACCACGGGAAATAGCAATCAGCCCCAGCATTTT,CASRTTGNSNQPQHF
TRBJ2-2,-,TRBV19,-,TGTGCCAGTAGTCCCCCCGGGGTATCGAACACCGGGGAGCTGTTTTTT,CASSPPGVSNTGELFF
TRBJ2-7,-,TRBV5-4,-,TGTGCCAGCAGCTTGGACGGGGGTTCCTACGAGCAGTACTTC,CASSLDGGSYEQYF
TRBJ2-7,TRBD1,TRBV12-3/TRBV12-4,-,TGTGCCAGCAGGCCCGACAGGGCCTACGAGCAGTACTTC,CASRPDRAYEQYF
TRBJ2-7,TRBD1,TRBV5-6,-,TGTGCCAGCAGCTTGATCCATAGGACAGGAAACTACGAGCAGTACTTC,CASSLIHRTGNYEQYF
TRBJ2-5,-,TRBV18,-,TGTGCCAGCTCACCAAGCGGGTTGGAGACCCAGTACTTC,CASSPSGLETQYF
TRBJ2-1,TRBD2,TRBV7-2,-,TGTGCCAGCAGCTCGCGCGGGAGTAAGGGCTCCTACAATGAGCAGTTCTTC,CASSSRGSKGSYNEQFF
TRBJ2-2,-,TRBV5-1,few,TGCGCCAGCAGTGAAGAGACCGGGGTGATGGCCGGGGAGCTGTTTTTT,CASSEETGVMAGELFF
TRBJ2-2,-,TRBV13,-,TGTGCCAGCAGCTTAAAACGGGTTTCTCACACCGGGGAGCTGTTTTTT,CASSLKRVSHTGELFF
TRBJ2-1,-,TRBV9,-,TGTGCCAGCAGCCCTACTATGGGGCCCGCTGATGAGCAGTTCTTC,CASSPTMGPADEQFF
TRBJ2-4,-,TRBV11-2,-,TGTGCCAGCAGCTTAGAGCTTGGCTTTGGAGCCAAAAACATTCAGTACTTC,CASSLELGFGAKNIQYF
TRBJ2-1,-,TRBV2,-,TGTGCCAGCACCCCGTGGAGAGGGTTGAGCAATGAGCAGTTCTTC,CASTPWRGLSNEQFF
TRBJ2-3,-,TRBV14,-,TGTGCCAGCAGCCAAGACCGCGGACTACTAGGGGCAGATACGCAGTATTTT,CASSQDRGLLGADTQYF
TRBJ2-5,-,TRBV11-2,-,TGTGCCAGCAGCTTAGGTGGCCGGGGAGAGACCCAGTACTTC,CASSLGGRGETQYF
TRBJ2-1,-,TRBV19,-,TGTGCCAGTATTGACGTACGGAGCTCCTACAATGAGCAGTTCTTC,CASIDVRSSYNEQFF
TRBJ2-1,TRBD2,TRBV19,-,TGTGCCAGTAGTATTTTCGCGGGAGAGTCCTACAATGAGCAGTTCTTC,CASSIFAGESYNEQFF
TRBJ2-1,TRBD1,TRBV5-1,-,TGCGCCAGCAGCTCACAACAGGGGGCGAGGGGCAATGAGCAGTTCTTC,CASSSQQGARGNEQFF
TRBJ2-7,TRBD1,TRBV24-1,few,TGTGCCACCAGATTAACAGGGGCTGGTGTTTTC,CATRLTGAGVF
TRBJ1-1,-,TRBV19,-,TGTGCCAGTAGTATCCCAGGGGTGAACACTGAAGCTTTCTTT,CASSIPGVNTEAFF
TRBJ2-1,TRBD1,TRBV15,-,TGTGCCACCAGCAGAGATAAAGGGACAGGGCAGTTCTTC,CATSRDKGTGQFF
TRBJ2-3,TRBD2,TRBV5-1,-,TGCGCCAGCAGCCCTGGGACTAGCGGGGGACTTAGCACAGATACGCAGTATTTT,CASSPGTSGGLSTDTQYF
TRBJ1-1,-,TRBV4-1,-,TGCGCCAGCAGCCGACAAGGAACAGGGCGGAACACTGAAGCTTTCTTT,CASSRQGTGRNTEAFF